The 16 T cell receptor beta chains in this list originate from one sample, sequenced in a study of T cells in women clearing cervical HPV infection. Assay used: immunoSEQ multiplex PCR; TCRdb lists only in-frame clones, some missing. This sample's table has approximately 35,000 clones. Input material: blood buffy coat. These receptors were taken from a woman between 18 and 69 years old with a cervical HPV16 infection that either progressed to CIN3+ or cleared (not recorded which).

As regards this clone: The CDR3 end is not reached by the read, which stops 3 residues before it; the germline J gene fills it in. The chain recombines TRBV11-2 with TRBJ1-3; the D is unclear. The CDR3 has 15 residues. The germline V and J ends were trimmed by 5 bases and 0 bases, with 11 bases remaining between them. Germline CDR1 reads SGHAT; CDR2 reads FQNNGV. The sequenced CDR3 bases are TGTGCCAGCAGCGCCGGTATGGTCTCTGGAAACACC. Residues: CASSAGMVSGNT. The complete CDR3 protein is CASSAGMVSGNTIYF.

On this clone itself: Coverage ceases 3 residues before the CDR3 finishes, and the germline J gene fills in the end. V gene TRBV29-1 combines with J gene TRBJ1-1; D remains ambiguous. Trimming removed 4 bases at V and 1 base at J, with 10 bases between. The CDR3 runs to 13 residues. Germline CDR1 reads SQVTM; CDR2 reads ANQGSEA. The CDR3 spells CSVAYSSNTEAFF. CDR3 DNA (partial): TGCAGCGTTGCTTACAGCTCGAACACTGAA.

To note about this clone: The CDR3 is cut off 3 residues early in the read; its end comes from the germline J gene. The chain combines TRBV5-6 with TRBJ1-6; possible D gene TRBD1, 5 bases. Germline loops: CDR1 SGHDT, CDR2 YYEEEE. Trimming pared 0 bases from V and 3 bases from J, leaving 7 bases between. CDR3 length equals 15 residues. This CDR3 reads CASSLAGGYNSPLHF. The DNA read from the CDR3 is TGTGCCAGCAGCTTGGCCGGGGGCTATAATTCACCC. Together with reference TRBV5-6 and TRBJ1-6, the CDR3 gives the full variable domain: DAGVTQSPTHLIKTRGQQVTLRCSPKSGHDTVSWYQQALGQGPQFIFQYYEEEERQRGNFPDRFSGHQFPNYSSELNVNALLLGDSALYLCASSLAGGYNSPLHFGNGTRLTVT.

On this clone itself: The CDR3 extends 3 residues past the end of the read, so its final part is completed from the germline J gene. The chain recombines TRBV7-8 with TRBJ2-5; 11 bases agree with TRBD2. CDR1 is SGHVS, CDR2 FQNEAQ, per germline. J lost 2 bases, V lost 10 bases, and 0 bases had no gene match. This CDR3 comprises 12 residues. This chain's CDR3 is CATSGGQETQYF. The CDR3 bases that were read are TGTGCCACTAGCGGGGGGCAAGAGACC.

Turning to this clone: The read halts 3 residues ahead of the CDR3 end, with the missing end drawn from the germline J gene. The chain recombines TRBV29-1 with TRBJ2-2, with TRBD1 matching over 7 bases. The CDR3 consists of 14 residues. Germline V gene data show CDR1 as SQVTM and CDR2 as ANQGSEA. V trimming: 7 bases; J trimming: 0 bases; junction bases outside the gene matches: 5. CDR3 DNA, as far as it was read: TGCAGCGGTCGGACAGGATCGAACACCGGGGAG. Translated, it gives CSGRTGSNTGE. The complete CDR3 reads CSGRTGSNTGELFF.

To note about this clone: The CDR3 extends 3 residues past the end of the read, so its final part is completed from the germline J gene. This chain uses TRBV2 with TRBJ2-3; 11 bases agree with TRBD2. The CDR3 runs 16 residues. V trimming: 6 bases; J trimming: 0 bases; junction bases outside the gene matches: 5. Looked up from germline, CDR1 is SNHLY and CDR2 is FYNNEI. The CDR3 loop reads CASRPGLAVSTDTQYF. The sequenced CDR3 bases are TGTGCCAGCAGACCGGGACTAGCGGTTAGCACAGATACG.

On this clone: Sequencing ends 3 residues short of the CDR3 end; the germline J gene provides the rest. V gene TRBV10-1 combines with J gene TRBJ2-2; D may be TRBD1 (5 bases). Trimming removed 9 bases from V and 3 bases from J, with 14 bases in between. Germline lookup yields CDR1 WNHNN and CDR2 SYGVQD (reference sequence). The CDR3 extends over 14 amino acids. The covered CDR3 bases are TGCGCCAGTGGTCAGGGCTATGACACCGGGGAG. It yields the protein CASGQGYDTGE. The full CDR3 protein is CASGQGYDTGELFF.

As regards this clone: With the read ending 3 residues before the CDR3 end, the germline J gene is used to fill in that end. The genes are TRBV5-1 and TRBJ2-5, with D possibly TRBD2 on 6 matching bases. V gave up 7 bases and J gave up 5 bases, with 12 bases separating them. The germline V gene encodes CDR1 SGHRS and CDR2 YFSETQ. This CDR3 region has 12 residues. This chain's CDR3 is CASAPGGETQYF. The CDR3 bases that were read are TGCGCCAGCGCACCCGGAGGGGAGACC.

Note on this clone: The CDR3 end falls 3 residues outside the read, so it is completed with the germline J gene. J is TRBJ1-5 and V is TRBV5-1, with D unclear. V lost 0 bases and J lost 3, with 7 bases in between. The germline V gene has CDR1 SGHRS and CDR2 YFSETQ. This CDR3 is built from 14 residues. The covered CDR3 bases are TGCGCCAGCAGCTTGGAGGGCCACAATCAGCCC. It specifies CASSLEGHNQP. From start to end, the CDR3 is CASSLEGHNQPQHF.

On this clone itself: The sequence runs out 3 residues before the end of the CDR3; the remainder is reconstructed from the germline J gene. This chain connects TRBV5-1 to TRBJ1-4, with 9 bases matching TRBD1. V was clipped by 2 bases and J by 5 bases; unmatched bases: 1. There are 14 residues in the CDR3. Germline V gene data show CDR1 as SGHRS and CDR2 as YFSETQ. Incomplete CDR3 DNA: TGCGCCAGCAGCTTTGGACAGGGGAATGAAAAA. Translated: CASSFGQGNEK. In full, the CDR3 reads CASSFGQGNEKLFF.

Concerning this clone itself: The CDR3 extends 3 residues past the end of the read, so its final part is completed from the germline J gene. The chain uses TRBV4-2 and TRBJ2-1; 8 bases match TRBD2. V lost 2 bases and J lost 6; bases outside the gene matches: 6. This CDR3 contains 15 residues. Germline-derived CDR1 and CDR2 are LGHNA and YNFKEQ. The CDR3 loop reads CASSQPGLVGNEQFF. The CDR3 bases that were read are TGTGCCAGCAGCCAACCGGGACTAGTAGGCAATGAG.

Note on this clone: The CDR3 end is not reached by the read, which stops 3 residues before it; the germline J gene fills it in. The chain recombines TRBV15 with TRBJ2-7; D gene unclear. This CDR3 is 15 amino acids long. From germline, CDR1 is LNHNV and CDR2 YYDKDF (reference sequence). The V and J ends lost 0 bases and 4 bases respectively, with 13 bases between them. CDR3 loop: CATSRDHSPLYEQYF. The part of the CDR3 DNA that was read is TGTGCCACCAGCAGAGATCACTCCCCACTATACGAG.

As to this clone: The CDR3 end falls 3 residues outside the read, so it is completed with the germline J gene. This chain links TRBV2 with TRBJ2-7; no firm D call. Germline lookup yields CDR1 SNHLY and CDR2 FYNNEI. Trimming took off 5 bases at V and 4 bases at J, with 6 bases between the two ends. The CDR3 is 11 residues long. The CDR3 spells CASSSRYEQYF. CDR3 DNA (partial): TGTGCCAGCAGTTCCCGGTACGAG.

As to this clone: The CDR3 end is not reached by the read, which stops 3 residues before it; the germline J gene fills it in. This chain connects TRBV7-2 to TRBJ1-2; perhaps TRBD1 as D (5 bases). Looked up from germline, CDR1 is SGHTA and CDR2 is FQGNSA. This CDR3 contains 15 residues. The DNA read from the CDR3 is TGTGCCAGCAGCTTATTAGCAATCAGGGCAGATACC. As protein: CASSLLAIRADT. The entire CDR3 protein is CASSLLAIRADTYTF.

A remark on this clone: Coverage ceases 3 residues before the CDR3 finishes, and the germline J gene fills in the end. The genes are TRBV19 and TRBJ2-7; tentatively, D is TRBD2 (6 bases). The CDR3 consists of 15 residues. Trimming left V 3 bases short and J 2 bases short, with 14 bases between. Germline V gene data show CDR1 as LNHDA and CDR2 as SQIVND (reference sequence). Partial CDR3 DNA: TGTGCCAGTAGTATTATAGCGGAGACAACCTACGAG. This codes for CASSIIAETTYE. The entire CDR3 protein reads CASSIIAETTYEQYF.

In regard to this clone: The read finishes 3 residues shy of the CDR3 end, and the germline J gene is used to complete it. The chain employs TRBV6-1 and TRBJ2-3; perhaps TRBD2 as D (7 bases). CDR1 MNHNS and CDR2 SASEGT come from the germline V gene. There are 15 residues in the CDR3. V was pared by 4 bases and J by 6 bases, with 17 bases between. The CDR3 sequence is CASSGLRGARDTQYF. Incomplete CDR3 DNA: TGTGCCAGCAGTGGGTTACGGGGGGCTAGGGATACG.